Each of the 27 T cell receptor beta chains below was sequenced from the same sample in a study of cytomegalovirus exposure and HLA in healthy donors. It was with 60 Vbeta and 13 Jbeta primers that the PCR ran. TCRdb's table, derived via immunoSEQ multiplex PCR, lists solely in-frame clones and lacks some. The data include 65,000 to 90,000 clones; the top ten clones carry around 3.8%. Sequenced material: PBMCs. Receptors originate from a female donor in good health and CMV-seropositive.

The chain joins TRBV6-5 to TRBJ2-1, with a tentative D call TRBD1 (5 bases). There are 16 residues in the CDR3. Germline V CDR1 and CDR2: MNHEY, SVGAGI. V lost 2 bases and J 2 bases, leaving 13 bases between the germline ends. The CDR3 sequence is CASSYASGHPYNEQFF. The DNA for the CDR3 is TGTGCCAGCAGTTACGCTTCTGGACATCCCTACAATGAGCAGTTCTTC.

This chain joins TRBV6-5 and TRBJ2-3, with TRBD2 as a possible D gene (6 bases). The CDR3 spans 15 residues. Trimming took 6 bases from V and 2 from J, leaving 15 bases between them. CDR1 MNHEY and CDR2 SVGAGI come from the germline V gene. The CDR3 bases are TGTGCCAGCAGATTTGAAGCGGGTCCCACAGATACGCAGTATTTT. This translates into CASRFEAGPTDTQYF.

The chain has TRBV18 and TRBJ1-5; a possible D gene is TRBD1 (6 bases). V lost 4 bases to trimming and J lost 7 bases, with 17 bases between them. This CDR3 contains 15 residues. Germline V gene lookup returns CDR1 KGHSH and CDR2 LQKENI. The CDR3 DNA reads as TGTGCCAGCTCACTTACGGACAGTGAGGGACAGCCCCAGCATTTT. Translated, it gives CASSLTDSEGQPQHF.

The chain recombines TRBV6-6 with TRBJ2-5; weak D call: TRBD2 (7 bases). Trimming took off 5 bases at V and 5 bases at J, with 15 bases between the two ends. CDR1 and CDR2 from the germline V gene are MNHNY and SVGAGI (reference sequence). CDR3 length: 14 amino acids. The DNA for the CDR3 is TGTGCCAGCAGTAACCCGGGGGGCAGTGAGACCCAGTACTTC. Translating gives CASSNPGGSETQYF.

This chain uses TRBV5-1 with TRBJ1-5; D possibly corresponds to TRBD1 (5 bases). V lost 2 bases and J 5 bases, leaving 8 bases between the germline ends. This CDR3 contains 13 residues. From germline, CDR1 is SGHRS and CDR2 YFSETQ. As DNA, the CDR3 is TGCGCCAGCAGCTTTCAAGGGGATCAGCCCCAGCATTTT. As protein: CASSFQGDQPQHF.

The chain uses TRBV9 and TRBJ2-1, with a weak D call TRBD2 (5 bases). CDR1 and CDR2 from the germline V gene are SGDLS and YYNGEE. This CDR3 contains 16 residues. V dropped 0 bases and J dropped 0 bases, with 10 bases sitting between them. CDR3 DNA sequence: TGTGCCAGCAGCGTAGTCGGACTTCCCTCCTACAATGAGCAGTTCTTC. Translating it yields CASSVVGLPSYNEQFF.

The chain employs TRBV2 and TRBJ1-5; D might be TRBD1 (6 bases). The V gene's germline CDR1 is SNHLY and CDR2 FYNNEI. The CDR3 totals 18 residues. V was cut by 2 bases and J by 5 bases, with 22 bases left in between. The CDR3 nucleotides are TGTGCCAGCAGTGAAAGAGACAGGTTTTTGCGAGGGGATCAGCCCCAGCATTTT. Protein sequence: CASSERDRFLRGDQPQHF.

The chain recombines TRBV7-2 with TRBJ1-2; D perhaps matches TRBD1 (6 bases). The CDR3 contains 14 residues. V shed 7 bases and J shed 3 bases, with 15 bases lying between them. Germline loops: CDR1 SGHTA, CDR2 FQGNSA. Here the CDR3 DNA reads TGTGCCAGCAAACGGGACAAGGGAGACTATGGCTACACCTTC. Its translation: CASKRDKGDYGYTF.

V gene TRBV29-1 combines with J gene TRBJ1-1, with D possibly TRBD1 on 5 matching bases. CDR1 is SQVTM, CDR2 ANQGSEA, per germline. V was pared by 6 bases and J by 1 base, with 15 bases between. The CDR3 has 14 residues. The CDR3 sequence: CSVVRADRNTEAFF. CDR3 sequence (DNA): TGCAGCGTCGTCAGGGCAGACCGGAACACTGAAGCTTTCTTT.

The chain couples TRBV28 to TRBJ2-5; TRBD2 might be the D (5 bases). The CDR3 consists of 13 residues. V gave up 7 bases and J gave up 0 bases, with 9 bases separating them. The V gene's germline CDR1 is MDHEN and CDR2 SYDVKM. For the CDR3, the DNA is TGTGCCAGCACTCCCGGGGACCAAGAGACCCAGTACTTC. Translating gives CASTPGDQETQYF.

The CDR3 is CASRGGQGAYEQYF. The CDR3 coding sequence is TGTGCCAGCAGAGGGGGACAGGGGGCCTACGAGCAGTACTTC. The gene calls are TRBV2 and TRBJ2-7; 11 nucleotides agree with TRBD1. This CDR3 is 14 amino acids long. Germline V CDR1 and CDR2: SNHLY, FYNNEI. With V trimmed by 6 bases and J by 2 bases, 3 bases remained unmatched.

The CDR3 reads CASSAGTGPEKLFF. CDR3 in DNA: TGCGCCAGCAGCGCCGGGACAGGGCCTGAAAAACTGTTTTTT. The chain joins TRBV5-1 to TRBJ1-4, with 9 nucleotides matching TRBD1. The V gene's germline CDR1 is SGHRS and CDR2 YFSETQ. V lost 4 bases, J lost 7 bases, and 5 bases stayed unmatched. The CDR3 runs to 14 residues.

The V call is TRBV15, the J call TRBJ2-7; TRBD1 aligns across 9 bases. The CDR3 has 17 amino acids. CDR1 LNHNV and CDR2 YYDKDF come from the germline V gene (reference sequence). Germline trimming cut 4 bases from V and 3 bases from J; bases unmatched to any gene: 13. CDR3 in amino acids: CATSKGERDRESYEQYF. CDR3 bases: TGTGCCACCAGCAAAGGGGAGCGGGACAGGGAAAGCTACGAGCAGTACTTC.

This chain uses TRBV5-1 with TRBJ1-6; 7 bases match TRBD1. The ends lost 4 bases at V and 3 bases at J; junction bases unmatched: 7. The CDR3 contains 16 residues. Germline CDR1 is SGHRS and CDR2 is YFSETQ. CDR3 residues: CASSRDSNDYNSPLHF. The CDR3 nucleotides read TGCGCCAGCAGCCGGGACAGTAACGACTATAATTCACCCCTCCACTTT.

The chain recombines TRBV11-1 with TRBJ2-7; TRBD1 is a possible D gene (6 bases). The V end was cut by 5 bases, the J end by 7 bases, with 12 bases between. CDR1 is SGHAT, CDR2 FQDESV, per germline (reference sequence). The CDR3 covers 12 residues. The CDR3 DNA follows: TGTGCCAGCAGCCCATCAGACAGGGAGCAGTACTTC. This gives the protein CASSPSDREQYF.

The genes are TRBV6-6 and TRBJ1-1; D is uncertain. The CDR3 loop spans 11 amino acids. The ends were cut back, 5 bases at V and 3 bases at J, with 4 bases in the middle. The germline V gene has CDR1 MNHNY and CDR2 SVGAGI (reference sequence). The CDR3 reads CASSAYTEAFF. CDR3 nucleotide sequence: TGTGCCAGCAGTGCGTACACTGAAGCTTTCTTT.

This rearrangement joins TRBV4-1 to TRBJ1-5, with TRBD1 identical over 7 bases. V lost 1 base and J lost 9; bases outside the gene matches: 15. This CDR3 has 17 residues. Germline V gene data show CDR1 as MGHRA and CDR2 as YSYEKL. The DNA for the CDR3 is TGCGCCAGCAGCCAAGGACAGGGATACCAAACCTTCATGCCCCAGCATTTT. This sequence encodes CASSQGQGYQTFMPQHF.

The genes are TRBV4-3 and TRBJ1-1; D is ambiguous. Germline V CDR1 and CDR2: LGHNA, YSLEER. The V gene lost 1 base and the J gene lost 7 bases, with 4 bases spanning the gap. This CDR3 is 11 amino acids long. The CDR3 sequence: CASSQGGEAFF. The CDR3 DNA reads TGCGCCAGCAGCCAAGGCGGTGAAGCTTTCTTT.

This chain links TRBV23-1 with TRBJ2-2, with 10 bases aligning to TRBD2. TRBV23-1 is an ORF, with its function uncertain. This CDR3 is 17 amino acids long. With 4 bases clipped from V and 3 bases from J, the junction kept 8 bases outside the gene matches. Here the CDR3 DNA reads TGCGCCAGCAGTCCGTGGGAAGCGGGAGGGGACACCGGGGAGCTGTTTTTT. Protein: CASSPWEAGGDTGELFF.

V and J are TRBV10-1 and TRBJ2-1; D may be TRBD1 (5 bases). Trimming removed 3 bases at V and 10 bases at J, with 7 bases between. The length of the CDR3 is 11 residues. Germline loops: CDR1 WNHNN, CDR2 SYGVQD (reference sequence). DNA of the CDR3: TGCGCCAGCAGTGACAGGGCCGAGCAGTTCTTC. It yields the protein CASSDRAEQFF.

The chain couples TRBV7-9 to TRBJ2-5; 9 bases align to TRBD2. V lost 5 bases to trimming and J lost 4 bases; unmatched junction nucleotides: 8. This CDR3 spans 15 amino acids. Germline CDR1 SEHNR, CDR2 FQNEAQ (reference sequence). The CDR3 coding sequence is TGTGCCAGCAGCCTGGGTCTAGCGGGGACAGAGACCCAGTACTTC. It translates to CASSLGLAGTETQYF.

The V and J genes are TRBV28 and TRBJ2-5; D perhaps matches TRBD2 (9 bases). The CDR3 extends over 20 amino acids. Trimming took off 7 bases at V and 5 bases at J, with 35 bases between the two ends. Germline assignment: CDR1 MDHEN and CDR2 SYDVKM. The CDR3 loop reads CASMWGRGRVAGAPRETQYF. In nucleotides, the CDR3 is TGTGCCAGCATGTGGGGCAGGGGGCGAGTAGCGGGAGCCCCTAGGGAGACCCAGTACTTC.

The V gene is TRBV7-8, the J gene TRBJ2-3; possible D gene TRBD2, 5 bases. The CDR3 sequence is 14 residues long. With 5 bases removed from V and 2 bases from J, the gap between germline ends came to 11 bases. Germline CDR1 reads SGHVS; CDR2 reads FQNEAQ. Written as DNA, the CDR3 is TGTGCCAGCAGCCGCCGGGGTAACACAGATACGCAGTATTTT. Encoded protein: CASSRRGNTDTQYF.

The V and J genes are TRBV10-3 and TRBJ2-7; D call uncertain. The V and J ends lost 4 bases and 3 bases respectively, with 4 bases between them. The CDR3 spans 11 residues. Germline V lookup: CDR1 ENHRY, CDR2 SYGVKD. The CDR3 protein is CAISASYEQYF. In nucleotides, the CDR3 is TGTGCCATCAGTGCTAGCTACGAGCAGTACTTC.

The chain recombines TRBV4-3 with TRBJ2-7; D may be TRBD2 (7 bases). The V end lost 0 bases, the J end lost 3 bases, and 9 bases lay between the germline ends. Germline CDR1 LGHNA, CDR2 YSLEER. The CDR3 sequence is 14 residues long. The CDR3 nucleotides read TGCGCCAGCAGCCAAGAGGGGGGGCTCTACGAGCAGTACTTC. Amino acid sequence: CASSQEGGLYEQYF.

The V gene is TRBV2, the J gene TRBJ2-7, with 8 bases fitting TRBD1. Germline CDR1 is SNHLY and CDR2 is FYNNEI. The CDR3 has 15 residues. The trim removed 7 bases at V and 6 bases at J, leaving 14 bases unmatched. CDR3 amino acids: CASTPRRTGPAEQYF. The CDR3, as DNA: TGTGCCAGCACCCCCCGTCGGACAGGGCCAGCCGAGCAGTACTTC.

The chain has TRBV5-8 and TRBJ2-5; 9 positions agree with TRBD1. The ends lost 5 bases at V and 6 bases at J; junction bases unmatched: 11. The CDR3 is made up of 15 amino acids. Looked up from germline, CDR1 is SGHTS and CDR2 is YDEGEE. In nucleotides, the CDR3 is TGTGCCAGCAGTAGAGGCCGGGACAGGGTTCAGACCCAGTACTTC. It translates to CASSRGRDRVQTQYF.